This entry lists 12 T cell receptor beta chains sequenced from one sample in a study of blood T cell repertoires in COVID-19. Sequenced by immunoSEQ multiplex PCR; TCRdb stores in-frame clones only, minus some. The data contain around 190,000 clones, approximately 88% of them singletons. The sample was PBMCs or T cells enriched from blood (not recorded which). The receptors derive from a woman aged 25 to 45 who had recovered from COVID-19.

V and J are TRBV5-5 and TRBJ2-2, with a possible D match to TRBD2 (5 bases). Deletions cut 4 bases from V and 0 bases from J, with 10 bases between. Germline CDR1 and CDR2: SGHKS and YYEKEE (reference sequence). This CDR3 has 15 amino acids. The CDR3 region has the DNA TGTGCCAGCAGCGGAGGAGCGGCGAACACCGGGGAGCTGTTTTTT. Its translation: CASSGGAANTGELFF.

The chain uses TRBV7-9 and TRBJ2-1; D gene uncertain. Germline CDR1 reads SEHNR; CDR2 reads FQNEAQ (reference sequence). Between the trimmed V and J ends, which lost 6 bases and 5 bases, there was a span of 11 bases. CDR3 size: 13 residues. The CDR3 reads CASSLMADNEQFF. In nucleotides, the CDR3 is TGTGCCAGCAGTCTTATGGCCGACAATGAGCAGTTCTTC.

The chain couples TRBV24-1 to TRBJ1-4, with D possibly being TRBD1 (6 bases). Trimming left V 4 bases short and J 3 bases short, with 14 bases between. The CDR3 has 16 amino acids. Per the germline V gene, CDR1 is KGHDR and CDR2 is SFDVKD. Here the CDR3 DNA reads TGTGCCACCAGTGAGGCCCCGGGGGGCTCTAATGAAAAACTGTTTTTT. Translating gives CATSEAPGGSNEKLFF.

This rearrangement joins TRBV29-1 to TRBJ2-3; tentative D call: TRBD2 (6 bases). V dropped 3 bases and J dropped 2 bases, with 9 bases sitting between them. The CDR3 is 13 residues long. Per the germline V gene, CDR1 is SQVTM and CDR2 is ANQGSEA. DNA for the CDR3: TGCAGCGTTGATGCGGGGAACACAGATACGCAGTATTTT. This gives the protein CSVDAGNTDTQYF.

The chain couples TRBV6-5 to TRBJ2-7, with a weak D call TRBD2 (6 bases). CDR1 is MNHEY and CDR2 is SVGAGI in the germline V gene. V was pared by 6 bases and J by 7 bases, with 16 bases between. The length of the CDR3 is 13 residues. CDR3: CASSPVGLSEQYF. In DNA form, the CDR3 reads TGTGCCAGCAGCCCCGTCGGACTAAGTGAGCAGTACTTC.

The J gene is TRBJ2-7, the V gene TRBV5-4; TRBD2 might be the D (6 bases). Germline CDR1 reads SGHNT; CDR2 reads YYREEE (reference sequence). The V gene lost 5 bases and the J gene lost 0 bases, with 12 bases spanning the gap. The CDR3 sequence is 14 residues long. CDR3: CASSLPGDSYEQYF. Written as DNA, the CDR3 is TGTGCCAGCAGTCTGCCGGGGGACTCCTACGAGCAGTACTTC. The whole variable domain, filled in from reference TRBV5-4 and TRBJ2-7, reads ETGVTQSPTHLIKTRGQQVTLRCSSQSGHNTVSWYQQALGQGPQFIFQYYREEENGRGNFPPRFSGLQFPNYSSELNVNALELDDSALYLCASSLPGDSYEQYFGPGTRLTVT.

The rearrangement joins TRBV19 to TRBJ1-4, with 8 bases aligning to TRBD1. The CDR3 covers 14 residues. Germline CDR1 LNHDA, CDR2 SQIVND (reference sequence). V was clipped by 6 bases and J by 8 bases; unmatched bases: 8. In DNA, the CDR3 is TGTGCCAGTAGCCCGCCAGGGGGCGCGGAAAAACTGTTTTTT. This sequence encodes CASSPPGGAEKLFF. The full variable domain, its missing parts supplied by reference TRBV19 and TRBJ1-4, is DGGITQSPKYLFRKEGQNVTLSCEQNLNHDAMYWYRQDPGQGLRLIYYSQIVNDFQKGDIAEGYSVSREKKESFPLTVTSAQKNPTAFYLCASSPPGGAEKLFFGSGTQLSVL.

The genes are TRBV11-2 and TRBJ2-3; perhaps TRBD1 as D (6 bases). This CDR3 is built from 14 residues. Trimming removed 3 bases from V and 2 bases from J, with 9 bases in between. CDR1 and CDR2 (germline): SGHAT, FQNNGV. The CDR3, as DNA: TGTGCCAGCAGCTTGGGACATCACACAGATACGCAGTATTTT. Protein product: CASSLGHHTDTQYF.

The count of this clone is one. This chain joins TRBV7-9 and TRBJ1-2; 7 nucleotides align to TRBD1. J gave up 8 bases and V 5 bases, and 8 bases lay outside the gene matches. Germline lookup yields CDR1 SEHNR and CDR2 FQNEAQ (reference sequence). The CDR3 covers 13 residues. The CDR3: CASSQGEAWGYTF. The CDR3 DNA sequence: TGTGCCAGCAGCCAGGGGGAGGCGTGGGGCTACACCTTC.

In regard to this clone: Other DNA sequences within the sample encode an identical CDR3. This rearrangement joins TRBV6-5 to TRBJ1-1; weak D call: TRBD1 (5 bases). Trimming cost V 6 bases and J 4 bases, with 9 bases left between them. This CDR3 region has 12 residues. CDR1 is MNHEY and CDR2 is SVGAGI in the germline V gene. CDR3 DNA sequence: TGTGCCAGCAGAGCAGGGTCCACTGAAGCTTTCTTT. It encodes CASRAGSTEAFF.

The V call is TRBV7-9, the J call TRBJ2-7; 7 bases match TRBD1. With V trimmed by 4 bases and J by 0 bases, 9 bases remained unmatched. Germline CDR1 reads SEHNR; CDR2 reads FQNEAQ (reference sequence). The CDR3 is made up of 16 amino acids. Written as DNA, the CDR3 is TGTGCCAGCAGCTCGACAGGGTCAAAGATCTCCTACGAGCAGTACTTC. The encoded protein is CASSSTGSKISYEQYF.

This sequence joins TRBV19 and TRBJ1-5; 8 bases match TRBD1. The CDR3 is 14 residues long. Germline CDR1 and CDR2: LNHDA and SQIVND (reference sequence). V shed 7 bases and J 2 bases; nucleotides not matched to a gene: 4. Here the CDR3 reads CASTQQGGNQPQHF. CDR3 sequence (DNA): TGTGCCAGTACCCAACAGGGGGGCAATCAGCCCCAGCATTTT.